Here is one T cell receptor beta chain with its context. Antigen specificity is unknown. This CDR3 is 15 amino acids long. V lost 4 bases, J lost 4 bases, and 16 bases lay in between. Germline V CDR1 and CDR2: ENHRY, SYGVKD. The sample comes from a study of shared clonotypes between healthy human individuals. Looking at the study overall: Donors had three CD4 naive, three CD4 memory, two CD8 naive and one CD8 memory plate apiece. The study's findings and limits: Memory subsets generally showed smaller estimated richness than naive subsets did.

Donors comprised only Caucasian adults living in Nashville, Tennessee. Original processing notes: From ImmunoSEQ came sequences covering only the junction and carrying no quality scores, so filtering differed. The assay was immunoSEQ multiplex PCR, and TCRdb's table has in-frame clones only and misses some. The DNA gave D and trimming, while V, J and clone size come from that table. The sample has hundreds of thousands of clones, 90% to 97% seen once. This TCR was recovered from a woman aged 25 to 45 in good health. The V and J genes are TRBV10-3 and TRBJ1-2; D uncertain. Sequencing was carried out using naive CD4+ T cells sorted from blood. The subset was: CD45RA+ positively selected. CDR3 residues: CAISAMRDVGYGYTF. DNA for the CDR3: TGTGCCATCAGTGCTATGAGGGATGTGGGCTATGGCTACACCTTC.